These T cell receptor beta chains were read from a single sample in a study of cytomegalovirus exposure and HLA in healthy donors. Sequenced by immunoSEQ multiplex PCR; TCRdb stores in-frame clones only, minus some. The table records about 110,000 clones, 55% to 75% of them present only once. The sequencing sample was made of PBMCs. The origin of the receptors is a man aged 25-45 years in good health and CMV-seropositive. CDR3s include the opening cysteine and the closing phenylalanine or tryptophan. A D gene is named only where the DNA matches it firmly. Rows give clone size only sometimes, using once, few, many, or a class for an expanded clone.

TRBJ1-6	.	TRBV9	.	TGTGCCAGCAGCGTAGGAAGCCAGGCCAATTCACCCCTCCACTTT	CASSVGSQANSPLHF
TRBJ2-5	.	TRBV19	TRBD2	TGTGCCAGTAGTATACTAGCGGGAGAAGAGACCCAGTACTTC	CASSILAGEETQYF
TRBJ2-3	.	TRBV2	.	TGTGCCAGCAAGGGGGTGCCCACAGATACGCAGTATTTT	CASKGVPTDTQYF
TRBJ1-1	.	TRBV4-3	TRBD1	TGCGCCGGCAGCCAAGTCCCCGGGACAGGGTCAAGGGGCGGGAACACTGAAGCTTTCTTT	CAGSQVPGTGSRGGNTEAFF
TRBJ1-5	.	TRBV5-6	TRBD1	TGTGCCAGCAGCTTTGGGACAGGCGGCAATCAGCCCCAGCATTTT	CASSFGTGGNQPQHF
TRBJ2-6	.	TRBV7-9	.	TGTGCCAGCAGCTTATCAAACTCTGGGGCCAACGTCCTGACTTTC	CASSLSNSGANVLTF
TRBJ1-2	.	TRBV19	.	TGTGCCAGTAGTATATCGCAGGGTAACTATGGCTACACCTTC	CASSISQGNYGYTF
TRBJ1-4	.	TRBV6-1	.	TGTGCCAGCCTCACAAGTAATGAAAAACTGTTTTTT	CASLTSNEKLFF
TRBJ2-7	.	TRBV18	TRBD1	TGTGCCAGCTCAGACAGGGGGGGTAGGACCTACGAGCAGTACTTC	CASSDRGGRTYEQYF
TRBJ2-5	.	TRBV9	TRBD2	TGTGCCAGCAGCGTAGGGAGTAGCGGGAGGCAAGAGACCCAGTACTTC	CASSVGSSGRQETQYF
TRBJ1-5	.	TRBV6-1	.	TGTGCCAGCAGTGGTCTCGGGTCTCAGCCCCAGCATTTT	CASSGLGSQPQHF
TRBJ1-1	.	TRBV9	.	TGTGCCAGCAGCGTAGGGGGCACCATGAACACTGAAGCTTTCTTT	CASSVGGTMNTEAFF
TRBJ2-5	.	TRBV5-1	.	TGCGCCAGCAGCTTGGACGGCGGAGGGGAAGAGACCCAGTACTTC	CASSLDGGGEETQYF
TRBJ1-2	.	TRBV29-1	.	TGCAGCGTTGAAACGTCTACAGGAAACTATGGCTACACCTTC	CSVETSTGNYGYTF
TRBJ1-2	.	TRBV19	TRBD1	TGTGCCAGTATCCCCCGGGACAGGGGAGGCTATGGCTACACCTTC	CASIPRDRGGYGYTF
TRBJ1-3	.	TRBV7-8	.	TGTGCCAGCAGCTTAGGATGGAGGAGGGGAAACACCATATATTTT	CASSLGWRRGNTIYF
TRBJ2-1	.	TRBV27	.	TGTGCCAGCAGTCCCAGGGCCTACAATGAGCAGTTCTTC	CASSPRAYNEQFF
TRBJ1-1	.	TRBV5-4	TRBD1	TGTGCCAGCAGCCGTCAAGAGACAGGGGAAGCTTTCTTT	CASSRQETGEAFF
TRBJ2-1	.	TRBV11-2	.	TGTGCCAGCAGCTTAAACCCGCAGGGTGGTGAGCAGTTCTTC	CASSLNPQGGEQFF
TRBJ2-3	.	TRBV2	TRBD2	TGTGCCAGCAGTGGTCTTTCAACTAGCGCAGATACGCAGTATTTT	CASSGLSTSADTQYF
TRBJ1-1	.	TRBV10-3	.	TGTGCCATCAGTGAGTCGTTGACATTGTCAGCGAACACTGAAGCTTTCTTT	CAISESLTLSANTEAFF
TRBJ1-5	.	TRBV15	TRBD1	TGTGCCACCAGCGGTATCCCCGGGACAGGGGTTAATCAGCCCCAGCATTTT	CATSGIPGTGVNQPQHF
TRBJ1-2	.	TRBV7-9	TRBD1	TGTGCCAGCAGCTCGGGACAGGGGCATGGCTACACCTTC	CASSSGQGHGYTF
TRBJ2-3	.	TRBV7-2	TRBD2	TGTGCCAGCAGCTTAGTTGGGGGAGGGAGCACAGATACGCAGTATTTT	CASSLVGGGSTDTQYF
TRBJ1-1	few	TRBV29-1	.	TGCAGCGTTGAAGATCCTCTTGGGCCGAACACTGAAGCTTTCTTT	CSVEDPLGPNTEAFF
TRBJ2-2	.	TRBV27	TRBD2	TGTGCCAGCAGTTTAATCGGGACTAGCGGGGGGGCGCACACCGGGGAGCTGTTTTTT	CASSLIGTSGGAHTGELFF
TRBJ2-1	.	TRBV28	.	TGTGCCAGCAGCACCACACCATGGAATGAGCAGTTCTTC	CASSTTPWNEQFF
TRBJ1-2	few	TRBV13	.	TGTGCCAGCAGCTTTGGGGCCCCGGGTCAGGGTGGCTACACCTTC	CASSFGAPGQGGYTF